Listed below are T cell receptor beta chains from one sample, sequenced in a study of regulatory T cells in long-lasting Graves disease. TCRdb reanalysed the multiplex PCR reads using MiXCR and keeps one entry per CDR3 protein. This table holds 390,000 or so distinct CDR3 sequences, 12% found once. The sample also formed part of further work on T cells in Graves' hyperthyroidism and ophthalmopathy.

The sample in question was peripheral blood mononuclear cells (PBMCs), obtained at new diagnosis, from a patient treated with antithyroid drugs. The receptors derive from a woman aged 18-29 years with Graves disease. Both conserved end residues are part of each CDR3. A D gene is named only where the DNA matches it firmly.

TRBJ2-1 TRBV7-6 TRBD2 CASSLVPGLAVSSYNEQFF
TRBJ1-1 TRBV6-1 NA CASSEDSDTEAFF
TRBJ2-3 TRBV6-2/TRBV6-3 TRBD2 CASRVAGAADTQYF
TRBJ2-2 TRBV11-2 NA CASSFSGVGGELFF
TRBJ1-2 TRBV7-8 NA CASSFRQDRAYGYTF
TRBJ2-7 TRBV29-1 NA CSVNPQGTYEQYF
TRBJ1-1 TRBV4-3 NA CASSQNLNTEAFF
TRBJ1-1 TRBV24-1 NA CATSDFGQRHTEAFF
TRBJ2-1 TRBV28 TRBD2 CASSSREGSYNEQFF
TRBJ2-3 TRBV10-3 TRBD2 CAIRTSGGSVVTTDTQYF
TRBJ2-4 TRBV2 TRBD1 CASSWDRWAKNIQYF
TRBJ2-3 TRBV11-2 NA CASSLDSHRWQYF
TRBJ1-6 TRBV6-2/TRBV6-3 NA CASSPDRNSYNSPLHF
TRBJ2-1 TRBV20-1 TRBD2 CSASILAGGFGASYNEQFF
TRBJ2-5 TRBV5-1 NA CASSITASETQYF
TRBJ2-1 TRBV11-2 NA CASSFWLAPHEQFF
TRBJ2-7 TRBV9 NA CASLSYEQYF
TRBJ2-1 TRBV29-1 TRBD1 CSENGTDFYNEQFF
NA TRBV28 TRBD1 CASRPLSGTGRETQYF
TRBJ1-5 TRBV7-6 TRBD1 CASSQGQGRQPQHF
TRBJ2-1 TRBV7-9 TRBD2 CASSLIPAGALQGYNEQFF
TRBJ1-3 TRBV28 TRBD1 CASSLFSMRSGQGWHTIYF
TRBJ1-2 TRBV6-1 NA CASSRNYGYTF
TRBJ2-2 TRBV6-1 NA CASSEALVTLMRHDTGELFF
TRBJ2-1 TRBV20-1 TRBD2 CSARETRTSGRARGPEQFF
TRBJ2-3 TRBV29-1 NA CSVVLAGRTDTQYF
TRBJ2-7 TRBV6-5 TRBD2 CASSWREGDEQYF
TRBJ1-4 TRBV6-1 NA CASSHDRIGAGKLFF
TRBJ2-1 TRBV20-1 TRBD2 CSARGLAGGLPNNEQFF